The next 16 T cell receptor beta chains were all read from a single sample in a study of shared clonotypes between healthy human individuals. CD8 cells classed as naive were CD45RO-negative and positively selected for CCR7, excluding terminally differentiated effector memory CD45RA+ cells. Repertoires were generated with immunoSEQ multiplex PCR, while TCRdb's copy carries only in-frame clones and drops some. Altogether about 2.1 million clones are present, approximately 94% being singletons, with the ten largest covering over 1.5%. The sample consisted of naive CD8+ T cells from PBMCs. Source of these receptors: a man between 18 and 29 years old in good health. Some clones in this sample may be carry-over from other donors' samples.

CDR3 protein: CASSPWTGARETQYF. The CDR3 region has the DNA TGTGCCAGCAGCCCCTGGACAGGGGCGAGGGAGACCCAGTACTTC. J is TRBJ2-5 and V is TRBV7-8, with TRBD1 matching 9 bases. The germline gives CDR1 SGHVS, CDR2 FQNEAQ. The CDR3 runs 15 residues. With V trimmed by 5 bases and J by 5 bases, 9 bases remained unmatched.

The chain couples TRBV30 to TRBJ2-7; 7 bases are a match to TRBD1. This CDR3 comprises 13 residues. Germline CDR1 is GTSNPN and CDR2 is SVGIG (reference sequence). The V segment lost 4 bases and the J segment 7 bases; nucleotides outside the gene matches: 10. For the CDR3, the DNA is TGTGCCTGGAACGAGGGGGCTGGTGGGGAGCAGTACTTC. This sequence encodes CAWNEGAGGEQYF.

This clone was observed once. V is TRBV27 and J is TRBJ2-1; the match to TRBD2 covers 7 bases. The CDR3 has 16 amino acids. V shed 5 bases and J 0 bases; nucleotides not matched to a gene: 7. Germline CDR1 and CDR2: MNHEY and SMNVEV (reference sequence). This CDR3 reads CASSGLAESSYNEQFF. The CDR3 DNA follows: TGTGCCAGCAGTGGGCTAGCGGAGAGCTCCTACAATGAGCAGTTCTTC.

J is TRBJ2-1 and V is TRBV4-2; TRBD2 matches at 7 bases. Germline lookup yields CDR1 LGHNA and CDR2 YNFKEQ. The CDR3 has 15 amino acids. Trimming removed 4 bases from V and 8 bases from J; junction bases left unmatched: 11. The CDR3 sequence is CASSPGLRVLHEQFF. The CDR3 nucleotides read TGTGCCAGCAGCCCGGGACTACGCGTCTTGCATGAGCAGTTCTTC.

This clone came up once. The V and J genes are TRBV4-2 and TRBJ1-1, with D maybe TRBD1 (5 bases). CDR1 LGHNA and CDR2 YNFKEQ come from the germline V gene. The CDR3 runs to 15 residues. Trimming removed 2 bases at V and 5 bases at J, with 15 bases between. The CDR3 DNA reads as TGTGCCAGCAGCCAATCTCGCAGGGCCCAAACTGAAGCTTTCTTT. Translation gives CASSQSRRAQTEAFF.

This chain connects TRBV7-9 to TRBJ2-7; TRBD1 is a possible D gene (6 bases). Per germline, CDR1 SEHNR and CDR2 FQNEAQ (reference sequence). V lost 1 base, J lost 3 bases, and 13 bases lay in between. The CDR3 has 15 residues. CDR3 protein: CASSLGVGQIYEQYF. The DNA of the CDR3 is TGTGCCAGCAGCTTAGGGGTCGGACAGATCTACGAGCAGTACTTC. Variable domain in full (rest from reference TRBV7-9 and TRBJ2-7): DTGVSQNPRHKITKRGQNVTFRCDPISEHNRLYWYRQTLGQGPEFLTYFQNEAQLEKSRLLSDRFSAERPKGSFSTLEIQRTEQGDSAMYLCASSLGVGQIYEQYFGPGTRLTVT.

CDR3 protein: CASSNWDRGLVGYTF. In DNA form, the CDR3 reads TGTGCCAGCAGCAACTGGGACAGGGGGCTGGTTGGCTACACCTTC. This rearrangement joins TRBV5-5 to TRBJ1-2, with 12 nucleotides matching TRBD1. Germline loops: CDR1 SGHKS, CDR2 YYEKEE (reference sequence). This CDR3 is built from 15 residues. The junction had 8 bases not matched to a gene; V was cut back by 4 bases and J by 7 bases.

This chain joins TRBV5-4 and TRBJ1-3; the D is unclear. This CDR3 comprises 15 residues. The germline V gene has CDR1 SGHNT and CDR2 YYREEE (reference sequence). Trimming shortened V by 2 bases and J by 0 bases, and 9 bases separated the two germline ends. The CDR3 reads CASSLRSVSGNTIYF. For the CDR3, the DNA is TGTGCCAGCAGCTTACGCAGCGTCTCTGGAAACACCATATATTTT.

The chain carries TRBV6-6 and TRBJ2-7, with 9 bases fitting TRBD1. The CDR3 is 15 residues long. Trimming at V came to 2 bases and at J to 3 bases, leaving 5 bases not matched to a gene. CDR1 is MNHNY and CDR2 is SVGAGI in the germline V gene (reference sequence). The CDR3, as DNA: TGTGCCAGCAGTTACAGTGGACAGGGGAACTACGAGCAGTACTTC. It encodes CASSYSGQGNYEQYF.

This chain links TRBV5-3 with TRBJ2-7; 9 bases are a match to TRBD2. TRBV5-3 is reported as an ORF; its role is uncertain. V lost 0 bases to trimming and J lost 2 bases; unmatched junction nucleotides: 3. CDR3 length: 15 amino acids. The DNA of the CDR3 is TGTGCCAGAAGCTTGGCGGCTAGCGGGACCTACGAGCAGTACTTC. This sequence encodes CARSLAASGTYEQYF.

This rearrangement joins TRBV4-1 to TRBJ2-5; D unresolved. This CDR3 contains 16 residues. Germline V gives CDR1 MGHRA, CDR2 YSYEKL. Trimming left V 1 base short and J 1 base short, with 13 bases between. The CDR3 loop reads CASSQARTRTQETQYF. CDR3 sequence (DNA): TGCGCCAGCAGCCAAGCCCGGACGCGGACCCAAGAGACCCAGTACTTC.

This clone was counted between two and nine times. This rearrangement joins TRBV6-5 to TRBJ1-1; a weak D match, TRBD1 (6 bases). CDR1 is MNHEY and CDR2 is SVGAGI in the germline V gene. This CDR3 comprises 13 residues. Trimming removed 2 bases at V and 10 bases at J, with 14 bases between. The CDR3 DNA sequence: TGTGCCAGCAGTTACACGGACAGACAGGCAGCTTTCTTT. This sequence encodes CASSYTDRQAAFF.

The chain employs TRBV7-2 and TRBJ1-2; D is undetermined. The CDR3 is made up of 15 amino acids. From germline, CDR1 is SGHTA and CDR2 FQGNSA. V dropped 5 bases and J dropped 2 bases, with 15 bases sitting between them. The CDR3 DNA reads as TGTGCCAGCAGCAAGGGAGCGGACCGAAACTATGGCTACACCTTC. This gives the protein CASSKGADRNYGYTF.

J is TRBJ2-1 and V is TRBV7-9; the D gene could be TRBD1 or TRBD2 (5 bases each). Trimming pared 7 bases from V and 7 bases from J, leaving 11 bases between. There are 12 residues in the CDR3. Germline CDR1 SEHNR, CDR2 FQNEAQ (reference sequence). CDR3 nucleotides: TGTGCCAGCACCGAGGGGTCTAATGAGCAGTTCTTC. Amino acid sequence: CASTEGSNEQFF. The full variable domain, with the rest looked up from reference TRBV7-9 and TRBJ2-1, is DTGVSQNPRHKITKRGQNVTFRCDPISEHNRLYWYRQTLGQGPEFLTYFQNEAQLEKSRLLSDRFSAERPKGSFSTLEIQRTEQGDSAMYLCASTEGSNEQFFGPGTRLTVL.

In the case of this clone: The germline gene is not matched at one end of the junction; a read error may be the cause. This chain joins TRBV10-3 and TRBJ2-7; possibly TRBD2 for D (7 bases). Germline CDR1 and CDR2: ENHRY and SYGVKD. The CDR3 has 18 amino acids. CDR3 in DNA: TGTGCCAGCAGTGACAGGCCCGGGGCGGGAGAAGACCCCTACGAGCAGTACTTC. Amino acids: CASSDRPGAGEDPYEQYF.

Only a few counts were recorded for this clone. This chain uses TRBV4-1 with TRBJ1-2; D possibly corresponds to TRBD1 (5 bases). Germline V gene lookup returns CDR1 MGHRA and CDR2 YSYEKL. The CDR3 loop spans 14 amino acids. V was trimmed by 0 bases and J by 8 bases, leaving 13 bases between them. CDR3 nucleotides: TGCGCCAGCAGCCAAGAGAGGGGATCAGACGGCTACACCTTC. It yields the protein CASSQERGSDGYTF.